What follows are 32 T cell receptor beta chains derived from one specimen sequenced in a study of monozygotic twins with inflammatory bowel disease. TCRdb reanalyzed the 5' RACE reads, giving one entry per CDR3 protein sequence and no DNA. This specimen shows 300,000 to 400,000 distinct CDR3 sequences; the ten leading clones hold 2% to 2.5%. Source material: blood. The source of these receptors is a human donor with ulcerative colitis or Crohn's disease, or a healthy co-twin of an affected twin (not recorded which).

The chain employs TRBV28 and TRBJ2-7; TCRdb designates TRBD2, a call that cannot be tested without DNA. The CDR3 covers 16 residues. Germline values: CDR1 MDHEN, CDR2 SYDVKM. CDR3 region: CASSLPLPGLSYEQYF.

The chain's CDR3 is CASSPFRGYTGDLFF. The V and J genes are TRBV27 and TRBJ2-2; the D call of TRBD1 rests on TCRdb alone, since no DNA is present to check it. The CDR3 extends over 15 amino acids. Germline loops: CDR1 MNHEY, CDR2 SMNVEV (reference sequence).

The V call is TRBV9, the J call TRBJ2-5; without DNA, the TCRdb call of TRBD1 cannot be checked. CDR1 is SGDLS, CDR2 YYNGEE, per germline. CDR3 length: 13 amino acids. The CDR3: CASSRGAVETHYF.

The chain employs TRBV9 and TRBJ1-5. This CDR3 is built from 13 residues. CDR1 and CDR2 (germline): SGDLS, YYNGEE. The chain's CDR3 is CASSSHSNQPQHF.

The V gene is TRBV10-2, the J gene TRBJ2-3; the TRBD1 assignment by TCRdb is unverifiable without DNA. From germline, CDR1 is WSHSY and CDR2 SAAADI. The CDR3 runs to 15 residues. The CDR3 sequence: CASTEYRLITDTQYF.

The chain uses TRBV20-1 and TRBJ1-2. The CDR3 has 14 residues. Germline V gene sequence: CDR1 DFQATT, CDR2 SNEGSKA (reference sequence). The CDR3 sequence: CSARVLNNIYGYTF.

This rearrangement joins TRBV29-1 to TRBJ2-3; TCRdb designates TRBD1, a call that cannot be tested without DNA. Germline V lookup: CDR1 SQVTM, CDR2 ANQGSEA. The CDR3 sequence is 15 residues long. The CDR3: CSSRGRQGSTDTQYF.

The chain is built from TRBV6-5 and TRBJ1-1. Germline loops: CDR1 MNHEY, CDR2 SVGAGI. The length of the CDR3 is 14 residues. The CDR3 sequence is CASSYSDRNTEAFF.

CDR3 sequence reads: CASSLSALLETQYF. The chain recombines TRBV27 with TRBJ2-5. The CDR3 extends over 14 amino acids. Germline values: CDR1 MNHEY, CDR2 SMNVEV (reference sequence).

The gene calls are TRBV27 and TRBJ2-7; TCRdb returns TRBD2, unconfirmable since there is no DNA. The CDR3 loop spans 14 amino acids. Germline-derived CDR1 and CDR2 are MNHEY and SMNVEV (reference sequence). The CDR3 spells CASSLYPSDYEQYF.

This chain connects TRBV11-2 to TRBJ1-1. CDR3 length: 14 amino acids. Germline V gene sequence: CDR1 SGHAT, CDR2 FQNNGV. The CDR3: CASSLLRVYTEAFF.

The chain has TRBV6-1 and TRBJ1-6; absent DNA, TCRdb's TRBD1 call cannot be checked. The V gene's germline CDR1 is MNHNS and CDR2 SASEGT. CDR3 length equals 14 residues. The CDR3 loop is CASSPDRGLLPLHF.

This chain connects TRBV19 to TRBJ2-3; absent DNA, TCRdb's TRBD1 call cannot be checked. The CDR3 is 16 residues long. In germline, CDR1 is LNHDA, CDR2 SQIVND (reference sequence). Here the CDR3 reads CASSPGTDPSTDTQYF.

V gene TRBV20-1 combines with J gene TRBJ2-7; TCRdb's D call of TRBD1 is untestable without DNA. Germline CDR1 is DFQATT and CDR2 is SNEGSKA (reference sequence). The CDR3 is made up of 13 amino acids. The chain's CDR3 is CSATGDRGYEQYF.

The V and J genes are TRBV20-1 and TRBJ1-1; the D call of TRBD1 rests on TCRdb alone, since no DNA is present to check it. The CDR3 runs 15 residues. Germline-derived CDR1 and CDR2 are DFQATT and SNEGSKA (reference sequence). The CDR3 sequence is CSAQDPGTSMPEAFF.

The gene calls are TRBV29-1 and TRBJ1-1; lacking DNA, the TRBD1 call made by TCRdb goes unchecked. CDR3 length equals 12 residues. The germline CDR1 and CDR2 sequences are SQVTM and ANQGSEA. This CDR3 reads CSVGHPNTEAFF.

The CDR3 spells CSAIQGARGYTF. The rearrangement joins TRBV20-1 to TRBJ1-2; no DNA is available, so the TRBD1 call from TCRdb remains unchecked. The CDR3 spans 12 residues. The germline CDR1 and CDR2 sequences are DFQATT and SNEGSKA (reference sequence).

This chain uses TRBV11-3 with TRBJ2-5; there is no DNA to check the TCRdb D call of TRBD1. The CDR3 contains 18 residues. CDR1 is SGHNT, CDR2 YENEEA, per germline. CDR3 sequence reads: CASSLDRCGGIGQETQYF.

CDR3 loop: CASSQEELGTGGRETQYF. The chain joins TRBV4-1 to TRBJ2-5; TCRdb's D call, TRBD1, is unchecked because there is no DNA. There are 18 residues in the CDR3. Germline-derived CDR1 and CDR2 are MGHRA and YSYEKL.

The chain recombines TRBV12-3 or TRBV12-4 with TRBJ1-3. This CDR3 is built from 14 residues. This CDR3 is CASSIQSSGNTIYF.

This chain links TRBV30 with TRBJ1-6; the TRBD1 assignment by TCRdb is unverifiable without DNA. Germline V gene data show CDR1 as GTSNPN and CDR2 as SVGIG (reference sequence). CDR3 length: 13 residues. The CDR3 loop is CACLTGDNSPLHF.

J is TRBJ2-1 and V is TRBV29-1; TCRdb returns TRBD2, unconfirmable since there is no DNA. CDR3 length: 16 residues. Per the germline V gene, CDR1 is SQVTM and CDR2 is ANQGSEA. The CDR3 loop reads CSVEFSSGVVGNEQFF.

The CDR3 here is CASSQVSHEQYF. The V call is TRBV3-1, the J call TRBJ2-7. This CDR3 comprises 12 residues. Germline values: CDR1 LGHDT, CDR2 YNNKEL (reference sequence).

The chain couples TRBV20-1 to TRBJ1-1; TCRdb picks TRBD1, but there is no DNA to check that call. CDR3 length equals 15 residues. Germline V gene lookup returns CDR1 DFQATT and CDR2 SNEGSKA (reference sequence). The CDR3 sequence is CSARDTGKMNTEAFF.

The rearrangement links TRBV12-3 or TRBV12-4 to TRBJ2-1; TCRdb proposes TRBD1, but this gene call is untestable without DNA. CDR3 length equals 12 residues. CDR3: CASSFGAPRAFF.

The V and J genes are TRBV5-1 and TRBJ2-3; the TCRdb D gene call, TRBD2, has no DNA to confirm it. The V gene's germline CDR1 is SGHRS and CDR2 YFSETQ. This CDR3 has 20 amino acids. The CDR3: CASSDSRRTSGGLGTDTQYF. Drawing the rest from reference TRBV5-1 and TRBJ2-3, the complete variable domain is KAGVTQTPRYLIKTRGQQVTLSCSPISGHRSVSWYQQTPGQGLQFLFEYFSETQRNKGNFPGRFSGRQFSNSRSEMNVSTLELGDSALYLCASSDSRRTSGGLGTDTQYFGPGTRLTVL.

The chain links TRBV19 to TRBJ1-1. CDR3 length: 13 amino acids. In germline, CDR1 is LNHDA, CDR2 SQIVND (reference sequence). CDR3 residues: CASTKGWNTEAFF.

This chain links TRBV30 with TRBJ1-3; absent DNA, TCRdb's TRBD1 call cannot be checked. The germline CDR1 and CDR2 sequences are GTSNPN and SVGIG (reference sequence). CDR3 length: 20 residues. CDR3 sequence reads: CAWSVLRQGLLPESGNTIYF.

This sequence joins TRBV4-1 and TRBJ1-4; TCRdb selects TRBD1, and the lack of DNA leaves this call unchecked. This CDR3 is built from 16 residues. Germline-derived CDR1 and CDR2 are MGHRA and YSYEKL. CDR3 in amino acids: CASRSIRQGANEKLFF.

The CDR3 sequence is CASSARGLAAWDEQYF. This sequence joins TRBV7-9 and TRBJ2-7; TCRdb's assignment of TRBD2 cannot be checked, as there is no DNA. Germline CDR1 and CDR2: SEHNR and FQNEAQ (reference sequence). This CDR3 spans 16 amino acids.

The chain joins TRBV20-1 to TRBJ2-7; as DNA is missing, the TRBD1 call by TCRdb cannot be tested. The CDR3 totals 13 residues. CDR1 DFQATT and CDR2 SNEGSKA come from the germline V gene (reference sequence). Here the CDR3 reads CSAQDRGWNEQYF.

This chain joins TRBV20-1 and TRBJ2-5; no DNA is available, so the TRBD1 call from TCRdb remains unchecked. The CDR3 sequence is 12 residues long. Germline loops: CDR1 DFQATT, CDR2 SNEGSKA (reference sequence). The CDR3 protein is CSASRPGGTQYF.